The source of this T cell receptor (beta chain) is a study of T cells after yellow fever vaccination (dated by TCRdb to about 2019). Background on the whole study: The SMART-Seq v4 Ultra Low Input RNA kit was used to prepare libraries from fractions with low cell numbers. The cohort comprised two healthy male donors, one aged 18 to 30 and one aged 30 to 40 years. Blood was drawn at multiple timepoints before and after primary and secondary immunization, with bulk PBMC replicates and cell subsets isolated. To follow T-cell clones before and after primary and booster YFV17D yellow fever vaccination, bulk TCR alpha and beta repertoires were sequenced over time.

In its sample, this clonotype was seen a few times. What this receptor recognizes is not known. The input lacks base qualities; no much larger clone sits a single base away. TCR cDNA was synthesized by 5'RACE template switching, which introduced a universal primer site and unique molecular identifiers. Priming of cDNA synthesis was performed from both the TCR alpha and TCR beta constant segments. Two PCR steps were used to amplify libraries, with sample barcodes and sequencing adapters being added in the second step. Sequencing of libraries was done on Illumina HiSeq 2500 (2x100 bp) or NovaSeq (2x150 bp). Processing in the source paper ran as follows. MIGEC handled demultiplexing of reads and collapsing into UMI consensus sequences, while MiXCR performed V(D)J alignment. Clonotypes responding to the vaccine were identified with edgeR on replicate PBMC samples, with the criteria of FDR below 0.01 and a log2 fold change above 5 up to day 15. Each bulk clonotype received a CD4 or CD8 identity based on whether the sequenced CD4 or CD8 repertoire contained that clonotype at higher abundance. TCRdb trimmed the raw reads at Q25, called clones with MiXCR and kept productive beta chains. A single entry per CDR3 protein holds the most common genes and DNA from its merged rows. TCRdb assigned the V and J calls; the authors' analysis was not used. Here the sample has roughly 300,000 distinct CDR3 sequences; about 7.8% occur a single time. The leading ten clones occupy 17% of the sample.

The research as a whole found: Compared with the primary T-cell response, the secondary T-cell response was weaker but faster, peaking on day 5 rather than day 15. A small share of clonotypes occurred in both CD4 and CD8 compartments, likely arising from convergent recombination. Most clones expanded after primary vaccination were re-detected after the booster (approximately 96% of CD4 and approximately 89% of CD8), suggesting broad memory maintenance. The study included only a couple of donors, which limits how far the findings can be generalized. Because abundant contaminating clonotypes from the bulk population could be contained in FACS-sorted repertoires, computational filtering was required.

Per the publication, the treatment or condition label means: live attenuated yellow fever vaccine strain. At each blood-draw timepoint, two biological replicates of bulk PBMCs were obtained. PBMCs were isolated from peripheral blood using a standard Ficoll-Paque protocol. TriZol was used to extract RNA from bulk PBMCs, from CD4 and CD8 fractions, and from dextramer-positive and dextramer-negative fractions. CDR1 and CDR2 are drawn from the germline V gene (reference sequence): SGHAT, FQDESV. Measured from the cysteine to the phenylalanine, the CDR3 is 12 residues long. Solely the CDR3 DNA is kept, with 36 bases framed from the first base. The junction shows trimming of 1 base on V and 9 bases on J, plus 9 bases between the germline ends.

Here the chain combines TRBV11-1 and TRBJ1-2; the D gene identity is not certain. Sequenced here: PBMCs, sampled more than 40 days after the first yellow fever vaccination. The source is a young man who received the YFV17D yellow fever vaccine. DNA sequence: TGTGCCAGCAGCTTAGAGAACAGACGCTACACCTTC. Protein translation: CASSLENRRYTF. Reference TRBV11-1 and TRBJ1-2 genes cover what lies past the CDR3, so the full variable domain is EAEVAQSPRYKITEKSQAVAFWCDPISGHATLYWYRQILGQGPELLVQFQDESVVDDSQLPKDRFSAERLKGVDSTLKIQPAELGDSAMYLCASSLENRRYTFGSGTRLTVV.